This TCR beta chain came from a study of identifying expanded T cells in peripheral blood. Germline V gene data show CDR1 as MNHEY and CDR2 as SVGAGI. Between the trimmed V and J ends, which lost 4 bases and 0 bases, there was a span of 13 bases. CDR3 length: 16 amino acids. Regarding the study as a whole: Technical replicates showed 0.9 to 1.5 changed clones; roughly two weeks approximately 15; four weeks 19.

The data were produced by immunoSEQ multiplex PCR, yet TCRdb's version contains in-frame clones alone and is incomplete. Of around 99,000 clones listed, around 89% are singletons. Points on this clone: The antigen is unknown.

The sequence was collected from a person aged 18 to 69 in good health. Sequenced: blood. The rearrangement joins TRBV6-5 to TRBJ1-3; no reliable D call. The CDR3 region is CASSLASIGSGNTIYF. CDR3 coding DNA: TGTGCCAGCAGTTTGGCGTCCATTGGCTCTGGAAACACCATATATTTT.